This T cell receptor beta chain was identified in a study of T cells in Graves' hyperthyroidism and ophthalmopathy. Study-level findings and limits: A 13 V-J model separated ophthalmopathy from stable hyperthyroidism. Blood held most thyroid clonotypes expanded above 0.001 frequency.

The germline gives CDR1 DFQATT, CDR2 SNEGSKA (reference sequence). V shed 6 bases and J 1 base; nucleotides not matched to a gene: 8. This CDR3 is built from 14 residues. This clonotype has at least ten counts. Its antigen remains unknown. Authors of the study amplified TCR beta CDR3 regions from RNA transcripts. RT-PCR in the first round (using the HTBI primer set) targeted the TCR CDR3. Each CDR3 protein is one row after TCRdb ran MiXCR on the multiplex PCR reads. Here the sample spans hundreds of thousands of distinct CDR3 sequences, about 15% being singletons. This TCR came from a woman between 40 and 50 years old with Graves' ophthalmopathy. V and J are TRBV20-1 and TRBJ2-5; TRBD2 aligns across 7 bases. The sample taken for sequencing was blood. In nucleotides, the CDR3 is TGCAGTGCGTCATCCCTAGCGGCCCAAGAGACCCAGTACTTC. Protein sequence: CSASSLAAQETQYF.